Shown below are 26 T cell receptor beta chains from a single sample sequenced in a study of Graves' ophthalmopathy and Graves' hyperthyroidism. As the template, RNA transcripts were used to amplify TCR beta CDR3 regions. First-round RT-PCR relied on HTBI primers, and a second-round multiplex PCR came next. TCRdb re-called the multiplex PCR reads through MiXCR, storing one row per CDR3 protein. Among over a million distinct CDR3 sequences, approximately 35% were seen once, and the ten largest hold 11%. Sequencing used peripheral blood or thyroid tissue (not recorded which). The receptors come from an adult man with Graves' hyperthyroidism.

This clonotype was recorded at least ten times. V is TRBV11-2 and J is TRBJ1-1, with 7 bases fitting TRBD1. The CDR3 extends over 14 amino acids. V shed 3 bases, J shed 6 bases, and the junction held 7 bases outside the gene matches. CDR1 and CDR2 from the germline V gene are SGHAT and FQNNGV. The CDR3 DNA reads as TGTGCCAGCAGCTTTCGACAGGGAAGGCCTGAAGCTTTCTTT. Its protein product is CASSFRQGRPEAFF.

Points on this clonotype: Here the CDR3 omits its conserved ending phenylalanine or tryptophan, so a read error is the likely source. The DNA is left out, because the CDR3 cannot be placed on it with certainty; the CDR3 is given as TCRdb lists it. This chain joins TRBV11-1 and TRBJ2-6. The CDR3 spans 10 residues, counting both ends. CDR1 and CDR2 from the germline V gene are SGHAT and FQDESV (reference sequence). The chain's CDR3 is CASSSNASTS.

CDR3 coding DNA: TGCGCCAGCGAGGCGGGGGGCTCGTACGGTGAAGCTTTCTTT. This sequence encodes CASEAGGSYGEAFF. The V gene is TRBV5-1, the J gene TRBJ1-1, with D possibly being TRBD1 (6 bases). V lost 7 bases and J 7 bases, leaving 20 bases between the germline ends. CDR3 length equals 14 residues. From germline, CDR1 is SGHRS and CDR2 YFSETQ.

A few counts support this clonotype. The rearrangement uses TRBV6-2 or TRBV6-3 and TRBJ1-2; no definite D call. The CDR3 is 14 amino acids. Per germline, CDR1 MNHEY and CDR2 SVGEGT. V was cut by 4 bases and J by 7 bases, with 16 bases left in between. The CDR3: CASSSTARSGGYTF. DNA of the CDR3: TGTGCCAGCAGTTCGACTGCCAGGAGCGGTGGCTACACCTTC.

Comments on this clonotype: The conserved phenylalanine or tryptophan normally closing the CDR3 is absent here, so this likely arose from a read error. The DNA is omitted, as the CDR3 cannot be located on it reliably, and the CDR3 follows TCRdb's listing. The chain employs TRBV29-1 and TRBJ1-4; the table's D call TRBD1 went unverified against the DNA. CDR1 is SQVTM and CDR2 is ANQGSEA in the germline V gene. Inclusive of both ends, the CDR3 amounts to 9 amino acids. The CDR3 here is CSVEGAGVK.

As regards this clonotype: Possible read error: a much larger clone is one base away. The J gene is TRBJ1-2, the V gene TRBV7-9; D is ambiguous. Trimming stripped 3 bases from V and 5 bases from J, with 13 bases between. The CDR3 extends over 14 amino acids. Germline V lookup: CDR1 SEHNR, CDR2 FQNEAQ (reference sequence). The CDR3 region is CASSFGSIKYGYTF. CDR3 DNA sequence: TGTGCCAGCAGCTTCGGGTCCATTAAATATGGCTACACCTTC.

The gene calls are TRBV10-3 and TRBJ1-1; possibly TRBD1 for D (5 bases). The CDR3 runs to 13 residues. The V end lost 6 bases, the J end lost 0 bases, and 8 bases lay between the germline ends. Per germline, CDR1 ENHRY and CDR2 SYGVKD. The CDR3 coding sequence is TGTGCCATCAGGACAGCGATGAACACTGAAGCTTTCTTT. Translating gives CAIRTAMNTEAFF.

The genes are TRBV19 and TRBJ2-5; no reliable D call. From germline, CDR1 is LNHDA and CDR2 SQIVND (reference sequence). V was cut by 1 base and J by 4 bases, with 16 bases left in between. The CDR3 length is 16 residues. CDR3 DNA: TGTGCCAGTAGTATAGGCTCCGGGTCCTCTGGAGAGACCCAGTACTTC. Amino acids: CASSIGSGSSGETQYF.

This clonotype was observed at least ten times. The genes are TRBV7-9 and TRBJ1-2; 8 bases line up with TRBD1. With 6 bases clipped from V and 7 bases from J, the junction kept 10 bases outside the gene matches. The CDR3 spans 14 residues. CDR1 is SEHNR and CDR2 is FQNEAQ in the germline V gene (reference sequence). The CDR3 DNA follows: TGTGCCAGCAGACCTGGACAGGGATCCGCTGGCTACACCTTC. It is translated as CASRPGQGSAGYTF.

This clonotype was seen ten or more times. The chain carries TRBV14 and TRBJ2-5; TRBD2 aligns across 14 bases. The CDR3 totals 17 residues. Trimming cost V 4 bases and J 5 bases; bases outside gene matches: 9. Germline CDR1 is SGHDN and CDR2 is FVKESK. This chain's CDR3 is CASSPGTSGSPWETQYF. The CDR3 nucleotides read TGTGCCAGCAGCCCTGGGACTAGCGGGAGCCCCTGGGAGACCCAGTACTTC.

This clonotype was seen ten or more times. The chain has TRBV20-1 and TRBJ2-5, with TRBD1 identical over 9 bases. The CDR3 length is 16 residues. Germline V gives CDR1 DFQATT, CDR2 SNEGSKA (reference sequence). J lost 7 bases, V lost 0 bases, and 12 bases had no gene match. In DNA form, the CDR3 reads TGCAGTGCTAGAGATCTCAACGGGACAGGGAGGGTGACCCAGTACTTC. Protein product: CSARDLNGTGRVTQYF.

Notes on this clonotype: A much larger clone sits a single nucleotide away, making a read error possible. V and J are TRBV2 and TRBJ1-2, with D unresolved. The CDR3 has 15 amino acids. Germline CDR1 SNHLY, CDR2 FYNNEI. The CDR3 loop reads CASSLRSSLNYGHTF. CDR3 nucleotide sequence: TGTGCCAGCAGCTTAAGGTCCTCCCTAAACTATGGCCACACCTTC.

Turning to this clonotype: With a much larger clone just one base away, this may be a read error. Since no conserved phenylalanine or tryptophan closes the CDR3, a read error is the likely cause. The chain joins TRBV13 to TRBJ1-2, with unresolved D. Germline CDR1 PRHDT, CDR2 FYEKMQ (reference sequence). Between the trimmed V and J ends, which lost 5 bases and 5 bases, there was a span of 18 bases. The CDR3 has 15 amino acids. For the CDR3, the DNA is TGTGCCAGCAGCCCGCGATCGGAGCACTCGTATGGCTACACCGTC. It is translated as CASSPRSEHSYGYTV.

As to this clonotype: Its ends do not fully match the called genes, so a read error is possible. The gene calls are TRBV10-3 and TRBJ1-1; D is ambiguous. This CDR3 region has 8 residues. Germline V lookup: CDR1 ENHRY, CDR2 SYGVKD. The CDR3 region has the DNA TGTGCCATCAGTGATCGGGGATTC. Translation gives CAISDRGF.

The chain uses TRBV9 and TRBJ1-2, with a possible D match to TRBD1 (5 bases). The V gene's germline CDR1 is SGDLS and CDR2 YYNGEE. The CDR3 totals 15 residues. V dropped 4 bases and J dropped 5 bases, with 18 bases sitting between them. The CDR3 DNA reads TGTGCCAGCAGCCTACAGTATCGGACAAATTATGGCTACACCTTC. Encoded protein: CASSLQYRTNYGYTF.

The rearrangement joins TRBV7-9 to TRBJ1-3; D gene ambiguous. Trimming cost V 5 bases and J 4 bases, with 15 bases left between them. This CDR3 has 15 amino acids. The germline V gene has CDR1 SEHNR and CDR2 FQNEAQ (reference sequence). CDR3 loop: CASSPLLAGGNTIYF. As DNA, the CDR3 is TGTGCCAGCAGCCCTCTACTAGCGGGGGGAAACACCATATATTTT.

As to this clonotype: At one end the junction does not follow the germline gene, possibly because of a read error. The chain uses TRBV7-7 and TRBJ2-5; 9 bases agree with TRBD1. CDR1 is SSHAT and CDR2 is FNYEAQ in the germline V gene (reference sequence). The CDR3 extends over 15 amino acids. CDR3 coding DNA: TGTGCTAGCAGCTCGTTGGGGACAGGGCGAGAGACCCAGTACTTC. It encodes CASSSLGTGRETQYF.

This chain links TRBV7-9 with TRBJ2-7; no firm D call. Trimming shortened V by 2 bases and J by 0 bases, and 14 bases separated the two germline ends. The CDR3 sequence is 16 residues long. CDR1 is SEHNR, CDR2 FQNEAQ, per germline (reference sequence). The CDR3 is CASSLLESTTSYEQYF. Here the CDR3 DNA reads TGTGCCAGCAGCTTATTAGAAAGTACTACCTCCTACGAGCAGTACTTC.

The chain is built from TRBV6-5 and TRBJ1-1, with 7 bases that match TRBD1. CDR1 MNHEY and CDR2 SVGAGI come from the germline V gene. Trimming at V came to 6 bases and at J to 1 base, leaving 5 bases not matched to a gene. This CDR3 is 14 amino acids long. CDR3 nucleotide sequence: TGTGCCAGCAGATATAACAGGGGGAACACTGAAGCTTTCTTT. Its protein is CASRYNRGNTEAFF.

This clonotype was seen ten or more times. The chain links TRBV19 to TRBJ1-1; D not certain. Germline V gene lookup returns CDR1 LNHDA and CDR2 SQIVND (reference sequence). This CDR3 comprises 14 residues. V dropped 7 bases and J dropped 8 bases, with 20 bases sitting between them. The CDR3 coding sequence is TGTGCCAGTACTACTTTTGGGTCGGGAGAGGAAGCTTTCTTT. Its protein product is CASTTFGSGEEAFF.

The chain couples TRBV12-3 or TRBV12-4 to TRBJ1-5, with a possible D match to TRBD1 (5 bases). The V end lost 3 bases, the J end lost 5 bases, and 8 bases lay between the germline ends. There are 13 residues in the CDR3. In DNA, the CDR3 is TGTGCCAGCAGTTTTGCACAGGATCAGCCCCAGCATTTT. Encoded protein: CASSFAQDQPQHF.

A word on this clonotype: This sequence may be a read error, since a much larger clone differs from it by one base. The CDR3 sequence: CASSQDQASYEQHF. The CDR3, as DNA: TGCGCCAGCAGCCAAGATCAGGCCAGCTACGAGCAGCACTTC. The chain uses TRBV7-9 and TRBJ2-7; D ambiguous. Germline V gives CDR1 SEHNR, CDR2 FQNEAQ (reference sequence). The CDR3 loop spans 14 amino acids.

The sample holds many counts of this clonotype. The genes are TRBV5-5 and TRBJ1-5; 9 bases fit TRBD1. Germline CDR1 and CDR2: SGHKS and YYEKEE (reference sequence). The CDR3 consists of 15 residues. With 4 bases clipped from V and 5 bases from J, the junction kept 7 bases outside the gene matches. CDR3 sequence (DNA): TGTGCCAGCAGCCCGACAGGGGGTCCTCATCAGCCCCAGCATTTT. Translated: CASSPTGGPHQPQHF.

The chain employs TRBV24-1 and TRBJ1-5, with 7 bases that match TRBD1. Trimming took 7 bases from V and 5 from J; bases not matched to a gene: 10. The CDR3 runs to 15 residues. The germline V gene has CDR1 KGHDR and CDR2 SFDVKD. The CDR3: CATRAGTDNYQPQHF. The CDR3 DNA reads as TGTGCCACCAGGGCCGGGACAGATAATTATCAGCCCCAGCATTTT.

This clonotype came up many times. The chain uses TRBV10-2 and TRBJ1-6; a possible D gene is TRBD1 (6 bases). The CDR3 extends over 16 amino acids. The germline CDR1 and CDR2 sequences are WSHSY and SAAADI. Trimming shortened V by 8 bases and J by 0 bases, and 14 bases separated the two germline ends. CDR3 nucleotide sequence: TGCGCCAGCTGCGGACAGAAGAGCTCCTATAATTCACCCCTCCACTTT. Protein sequence: CASCGQKSSYNSPLHF.

Note on this clonotype: A much larger clone sits a single nucleotide away, making a read error possible. The chain is built from TRBV19 and TRBJ1-1, with 12 bases identical to TRBD1. The germline gives CDR1 LNHDA, CDR2 SQIVND (reference sequence). The CDR3 totals 14 residues. The junction had 2 bases not matched to a gene; V was cut back by 9 bases and J by 0 bases. Here the CDR3 reads CASGTGGLNTEAFF. The CDR3, as DNA: TGTGCCAGCGGGACAGGGGGCCTGAACACTGAAGCTTTCTTT.